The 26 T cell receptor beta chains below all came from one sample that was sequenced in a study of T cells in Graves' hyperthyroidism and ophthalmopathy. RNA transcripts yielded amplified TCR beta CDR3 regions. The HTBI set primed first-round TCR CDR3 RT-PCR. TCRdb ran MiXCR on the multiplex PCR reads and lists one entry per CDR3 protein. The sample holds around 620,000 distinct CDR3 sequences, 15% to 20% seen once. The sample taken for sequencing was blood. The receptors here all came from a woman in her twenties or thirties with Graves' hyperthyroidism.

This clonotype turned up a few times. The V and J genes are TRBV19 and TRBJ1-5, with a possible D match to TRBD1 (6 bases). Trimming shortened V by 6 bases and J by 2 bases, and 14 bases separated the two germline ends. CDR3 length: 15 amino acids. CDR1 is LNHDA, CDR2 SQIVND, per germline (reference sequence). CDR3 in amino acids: CASRETGQGNQPQHF. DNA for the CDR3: TGTGCCAGTAGAGAAACAGGGCAAGGCAATCAGCCCCAGCATTTT.

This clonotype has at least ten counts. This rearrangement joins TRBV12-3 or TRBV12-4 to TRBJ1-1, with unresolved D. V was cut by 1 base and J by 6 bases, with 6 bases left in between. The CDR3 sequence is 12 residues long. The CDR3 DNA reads TGTGCCAGCAGTTTAGAGGACGCTGAAGCTTTCTTT. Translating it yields CASSLEDAEAFF.

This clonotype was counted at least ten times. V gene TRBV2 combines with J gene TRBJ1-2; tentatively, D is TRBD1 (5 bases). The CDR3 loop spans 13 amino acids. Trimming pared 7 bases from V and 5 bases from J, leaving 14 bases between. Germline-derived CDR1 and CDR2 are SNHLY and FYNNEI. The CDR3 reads CASIAGPLYGYTF. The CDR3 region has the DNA TGTGCCAGCATCGCAGGGCCCCTTTATGGCTACACCTTC.

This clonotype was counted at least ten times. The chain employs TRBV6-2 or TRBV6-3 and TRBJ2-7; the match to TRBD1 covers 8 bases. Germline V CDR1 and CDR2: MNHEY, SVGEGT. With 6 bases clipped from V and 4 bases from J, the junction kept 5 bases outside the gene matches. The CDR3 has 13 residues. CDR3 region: CASSRTGTYEQYF. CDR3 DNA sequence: TGTGCCAGCAGCCGGACAGGGACTTACGAGCAGTACTTC.

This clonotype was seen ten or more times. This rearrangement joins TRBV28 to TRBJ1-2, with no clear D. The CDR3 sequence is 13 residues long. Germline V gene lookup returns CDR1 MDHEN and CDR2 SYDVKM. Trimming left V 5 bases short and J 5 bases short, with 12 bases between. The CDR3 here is CASSEATGYGYTF. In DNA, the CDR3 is TGTGCCAGCAGTGAGGCGACCGGATATGGCTACACCTTC.

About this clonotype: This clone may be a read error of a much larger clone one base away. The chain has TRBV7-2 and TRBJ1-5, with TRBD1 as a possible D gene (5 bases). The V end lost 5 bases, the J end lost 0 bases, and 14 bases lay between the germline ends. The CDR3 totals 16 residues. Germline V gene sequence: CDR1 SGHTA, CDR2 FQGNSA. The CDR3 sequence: CASSPGAGRSNQPQHF. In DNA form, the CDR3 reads TGTGCCAGCAGCCCCGGGGCAGGGCGTAGCAATCAGCCCCAGCATTTT.

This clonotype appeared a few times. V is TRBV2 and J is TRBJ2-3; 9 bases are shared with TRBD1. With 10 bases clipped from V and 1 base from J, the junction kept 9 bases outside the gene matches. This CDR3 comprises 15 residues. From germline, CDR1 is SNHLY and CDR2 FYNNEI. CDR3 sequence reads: CATRGQGLGTDTQYF. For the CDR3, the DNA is TGTGCCACCCGAGGACAGGGGTTGGGCACAGATACGCAGTATTTT.

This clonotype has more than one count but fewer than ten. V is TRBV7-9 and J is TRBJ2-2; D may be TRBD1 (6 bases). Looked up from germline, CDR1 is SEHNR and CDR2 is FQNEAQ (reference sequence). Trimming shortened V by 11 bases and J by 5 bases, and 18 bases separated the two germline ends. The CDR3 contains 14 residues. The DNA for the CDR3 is TGTGCCGGCCCAACCCAGGGGCGAACCGGGGAGCTGTTTTTT. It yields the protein CAGPTQGRTGELFF. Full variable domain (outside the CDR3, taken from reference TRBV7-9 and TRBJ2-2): DTGVSQNPRHKITKRGQNVTFRCDPISEHNRLYWYRQTLGQGPEFLTYFQNEAQLEKSRLLSDRFSAERPKGSFSTLEIQRTEQGDSAMYLCAGPTQGRTGELFFGEGSRLTVL.

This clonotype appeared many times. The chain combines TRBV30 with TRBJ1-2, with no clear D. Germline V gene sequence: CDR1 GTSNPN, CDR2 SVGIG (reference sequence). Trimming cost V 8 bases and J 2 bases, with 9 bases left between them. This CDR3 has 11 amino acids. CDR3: CAQGGNYGYTF. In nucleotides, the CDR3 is TGTGCCCAAGGAGGGAACTATGGCTACACCTTC.

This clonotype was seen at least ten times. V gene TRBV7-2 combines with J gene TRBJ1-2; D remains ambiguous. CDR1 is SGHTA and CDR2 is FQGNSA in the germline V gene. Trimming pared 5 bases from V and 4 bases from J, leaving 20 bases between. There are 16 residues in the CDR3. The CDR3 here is CASSTDATSASYGYTF. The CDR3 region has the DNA TGTGCCAGCAGCACAGACGCCACATCAGCTAGCTATGGCTACACCTTC.

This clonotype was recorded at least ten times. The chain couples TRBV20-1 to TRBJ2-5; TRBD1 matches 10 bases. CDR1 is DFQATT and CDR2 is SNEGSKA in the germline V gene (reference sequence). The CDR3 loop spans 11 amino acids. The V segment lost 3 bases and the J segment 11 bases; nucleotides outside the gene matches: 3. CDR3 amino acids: CSASDRGLQYF. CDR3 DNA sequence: TGCAGTGCTAGTGACAGGGGGCTTCAGTACTTC.

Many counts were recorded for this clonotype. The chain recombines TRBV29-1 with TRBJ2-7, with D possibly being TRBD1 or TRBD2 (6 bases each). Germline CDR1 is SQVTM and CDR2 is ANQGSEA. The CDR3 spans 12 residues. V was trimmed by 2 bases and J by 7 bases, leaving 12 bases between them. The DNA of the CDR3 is TGCAGCGTTGAAACGGGGGCTGGGGAGCAGTACTTC. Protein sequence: CSVETGAGEQYF.

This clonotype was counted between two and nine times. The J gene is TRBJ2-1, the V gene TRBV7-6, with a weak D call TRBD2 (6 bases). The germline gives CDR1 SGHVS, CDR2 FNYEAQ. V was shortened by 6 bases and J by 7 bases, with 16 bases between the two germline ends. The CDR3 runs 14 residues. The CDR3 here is CASSVNAGQNEQFF. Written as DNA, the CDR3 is TGTGCCAGCAGTGTAAACGCGGGGCAAAATGAGCAGTTCTTC.

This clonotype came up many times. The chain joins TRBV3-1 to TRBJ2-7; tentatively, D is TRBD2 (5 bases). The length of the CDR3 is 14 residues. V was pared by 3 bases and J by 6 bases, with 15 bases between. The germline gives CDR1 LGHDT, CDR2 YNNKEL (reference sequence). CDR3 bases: TGTGCCAGCAGCCAGGGTTTTGAGGGATTCGAGCAGTACTTC. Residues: CASSQGFEGFEQYF.

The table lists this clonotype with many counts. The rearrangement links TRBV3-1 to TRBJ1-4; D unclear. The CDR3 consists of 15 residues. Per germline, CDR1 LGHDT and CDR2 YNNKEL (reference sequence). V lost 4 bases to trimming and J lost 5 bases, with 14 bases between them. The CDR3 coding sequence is TGTGCCAGCAGCCGCCGCGGAGCCGAAAATGAAAAACTGTTTTTT. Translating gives CASSRRGAENEKLFF.

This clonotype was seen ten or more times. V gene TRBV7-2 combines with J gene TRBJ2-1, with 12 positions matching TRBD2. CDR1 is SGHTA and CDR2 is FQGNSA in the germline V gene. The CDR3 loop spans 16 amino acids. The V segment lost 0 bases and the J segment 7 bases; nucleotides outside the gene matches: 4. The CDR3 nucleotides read TGTGCCAGCAGCTTAGCGCTAGCGGGAGGGGTAAATGAGCAGTTCTTC. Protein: CASSLALAGGVNEQFF.

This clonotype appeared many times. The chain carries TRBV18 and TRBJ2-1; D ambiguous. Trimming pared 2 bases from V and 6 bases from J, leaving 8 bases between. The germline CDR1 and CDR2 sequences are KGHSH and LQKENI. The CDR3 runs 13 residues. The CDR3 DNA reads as TGTGCCAGCTCACCAGCTCGCAGCAATGAGCAGTTCTTC. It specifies CASSPARSNEQFF.

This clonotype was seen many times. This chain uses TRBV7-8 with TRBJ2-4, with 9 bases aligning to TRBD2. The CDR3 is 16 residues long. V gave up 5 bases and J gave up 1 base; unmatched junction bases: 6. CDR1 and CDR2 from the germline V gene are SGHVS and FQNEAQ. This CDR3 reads CASSPRTSEAKNIQYF. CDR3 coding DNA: TGTGCCAGCAGCCCCCGGACTAGCGAGGCCAAAAACATTCAGTACTTC.

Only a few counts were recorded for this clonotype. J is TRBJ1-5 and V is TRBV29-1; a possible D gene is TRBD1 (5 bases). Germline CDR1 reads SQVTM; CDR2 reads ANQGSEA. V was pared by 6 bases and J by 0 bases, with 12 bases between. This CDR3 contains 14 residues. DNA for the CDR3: TGCAGCGTGTCCGGGACGAATAGCAATCAGCCCCAGCATTTT. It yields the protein CSVSGTNSNQPQHF.

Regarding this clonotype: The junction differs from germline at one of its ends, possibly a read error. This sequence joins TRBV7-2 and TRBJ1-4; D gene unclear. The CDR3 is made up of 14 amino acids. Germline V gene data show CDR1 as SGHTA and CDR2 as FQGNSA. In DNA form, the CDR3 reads TGTGCCAGCAGCTTAGCCGGGGTTAATGAAAAACCGTTTTTT. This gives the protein CASSLAGVNEKPFF.

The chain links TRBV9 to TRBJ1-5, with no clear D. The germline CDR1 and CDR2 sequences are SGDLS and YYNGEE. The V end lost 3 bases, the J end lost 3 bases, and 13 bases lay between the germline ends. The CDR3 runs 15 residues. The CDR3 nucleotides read TGTGCCAGCAGCGGGCAAGGGCTTGACAATCAGCCCCAGCATTTT. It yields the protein CASSGQGLDNQPQHF.

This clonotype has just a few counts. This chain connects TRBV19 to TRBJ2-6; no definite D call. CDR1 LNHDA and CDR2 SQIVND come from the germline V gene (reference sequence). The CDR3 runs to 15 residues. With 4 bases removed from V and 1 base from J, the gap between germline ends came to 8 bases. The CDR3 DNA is TGTGCCAGTAGTAGCGTTGCGTCTGGGGCCAACGTCCTGACTTTC. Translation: CASSSVASGANVLTF.

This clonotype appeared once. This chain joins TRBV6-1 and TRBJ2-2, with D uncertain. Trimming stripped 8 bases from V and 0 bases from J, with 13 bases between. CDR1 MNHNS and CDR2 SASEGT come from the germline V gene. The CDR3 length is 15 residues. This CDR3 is CASLKGSSNTGELFF. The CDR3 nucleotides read TGTGCCAGCCTGAAGGGAAGCTCGAACACCGGGGAGCTGTTTTTT.

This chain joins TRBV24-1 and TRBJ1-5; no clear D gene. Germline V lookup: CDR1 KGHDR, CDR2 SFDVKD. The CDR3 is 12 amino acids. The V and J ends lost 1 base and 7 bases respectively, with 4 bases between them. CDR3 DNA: TGTGCCACCAGTGATTTAGAACAGCCCCAGCATTTT. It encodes CATSDLEQPQHF.

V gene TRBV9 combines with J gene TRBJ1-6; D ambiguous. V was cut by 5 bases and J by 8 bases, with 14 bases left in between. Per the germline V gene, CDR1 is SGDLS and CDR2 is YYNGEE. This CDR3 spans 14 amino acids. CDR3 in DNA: TGTGCCAGCAGTGATTCAGTGTACGATTCACCCCTCCACTTT. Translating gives CASSDSVYDSPLHF. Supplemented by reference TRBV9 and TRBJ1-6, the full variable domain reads DSGVTQTPKHLITATGQRVTLRCSPRSGDLSVYWYQQSLDQGLQFLIQYYNGEERAKGNILERFSAQQFPDLHSELNLSSLELGDSALYFCASSDSVYDSPLHFGNGTRLTVT.

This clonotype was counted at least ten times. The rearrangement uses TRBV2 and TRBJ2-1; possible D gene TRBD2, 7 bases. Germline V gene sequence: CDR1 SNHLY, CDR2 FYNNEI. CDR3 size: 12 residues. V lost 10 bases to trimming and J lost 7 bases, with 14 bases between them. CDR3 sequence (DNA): TGTGCCACTACAGGGAGGGGAAATGAGCAGTTCTTC. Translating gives CATTGRGNEQFF.